These 31 T cell receptor beta chains were sequenced from one sample in a study of T cells in Graves' hyperthyroidism and ophthalmopathy. The source material, RNA transcripts, was used to amplify TCR beta CDR3 regions. First-round RT-PCR targeting the TCR CDR3 was performed with the HTBI primer set. TCRdb reanalysed the multiplex PCR reads using MiXCR and keeps one entry per CDR3 protein. The sample shows fewer than 550,000 distinct CDR3 sequences, around 14% of them seen only once. The sample comprised blood. These receptors were taken from a woman under 30 with Graves' hyperthyroidism.

At least ten counts were recorded for this clonotype. The chain has TRBV28 and TRBJ1-2, with D possibly TRBD1 on 5 matching bases. CDR3 size: 14 residues. Between the trimmed V and J ends, which lost 4 bases and 7 bases, there was a span of 16 bases. Germline V gives CDR1 MDHEN, CDR2 SYDVKM. The DNA for the CDR3 is TGTGCCAGCAGTTCACTTCAGGGCGCGGGTGGCTACACCTTC. Translation: CASSSLQGAGGYTF.

This clonotype appeared a single time. The chain employs TRBV27 and TRBJ1-2, with TRBD1 as a possible D gene (5 bases). Germline V CDR1 and CDR2: MNHEY, SMNVEV (reference sequence). The CDR3 has 13 residues. V dropped 8 bases and J dropped 5 bases, with 15 bases sitting between them. The CDR3 spells CASGSGGGYGYTF. DNA for the CDR3: TGTGCCAGCGGATCGGGGGGGGGATATGGCTACACCTTC.

The rearrangement joins TRBV3-1 to TRBJ2-2, with D perhaps TRBD1 (6 bases). V was trimmed by 4 bases and J by 1 base, leaving 13 bases between them. The germline gives CDR1 LGHDT, CDR2 YNNKEL (reference sequence). This CDR3 is built from 16 residues. The CDR3 DNA is TGTGCCAGCAGCCTATCGGACAGAGGGAACACCGGGGAGCTGTTTTTT. It encodes CASSLSDRGNTGELFF.

This clonotype was counted at least ten times. This chain uses TRBV28 with TRBJ2-7; D ambiguous. CDR3 length: 13 amino acids. V shed 6 bases and J shed 4 bases, with 13 bases lying between them. CDR1 MDHEN and CDR2 SYDVKM come from the germline V gene. The CDR3 region is CASRPGALYEQYF. CDR3 nucleotides: TGTGCCAGCAGACCGGGCGCGCTTTACGAGCAGTACTTC.

This clonotype was counted between two and nine times. This sequence joins TRBV7-9 and TRBJ2-6, with D unresolved. The V end lost 2 bases, the J end lost 2 bases, and 10 bases lay between the germline ends. Per the germline V gene, CDR1 is SEHNR and CDR2 is FQNEAQ (reference sequence). CDR3 size: 16 residues. The CDR3 sequence: CASSLQLGTGANVLTF. CDR3 nucleotides: TGTGCCAGCAGCTTACAGTTAGGCACTGGGGCCAACGTCCTGACTTTC.

This chain uses TRBV15 with TRBJ1-1, with D maybe TRBD1 (5 bases). The CDR3 runs to 16 residues. V lost 0 bases and J 8 bases, leaving 19 bases between the germline ends. The germline V gene encodes CDR1 LNHNV and CDR2 YYDKDF (reference sequence). DNA for the CDR3: TGTGCCACCAGCAGAGATATGGGGGTACGGATGACAGAAGCTTTCTTT. This translates into CATSRDMGVRMTEAFF.

This clonotype appeared many times. The chain joins TRBV6-1 to TRBJ2-7; 7 positions match TRBD1. Germline assignment: CDR1 MNHNS and CDR2 SASEGT. Trimming took 8 bases from V and 3 from J; bases not matched to a gene: 7. The CDR3 covers 13 residues. CDR3: CASARDSFYEQYF. The CDR3 DNA sequence: TGTGCCAGCGCTCGGGACAGTTTCTACGAGCAGTACTTC.

The chain employs TRBV9 and TRBJ2-2, with 8 bases that match TRBD1. Germline values: CDR1 SGDLS, CDR2 YYNGEE. V dropped 0 bases and J dropped 1; count of bases not matched to a gene: 8. The CDR3 contains 18 residues. CDR3 residues: CASSVAVLDRENTGELFF. CDR3 nucleotides: TGTGCCAGCAGCGTAGCAGTCCTGGACAGGGAGAACACCGGGGAGCTGTTTTTT.

Many counts were recorded for this clonotype. The chain uses TRBV13 and TRBJ2-3; D is possibly TRBD2 (5 bases). Between the trimmed V and J ends, which lost 1 base and 6 bases, there was a span of 8 bases. Per germline, CDR1 PRHDT and CDR2 FYEKMQ (reference sequence). The length of the CDR3 is 13 residues. The CDR3 sequence is CASSLVPSDTQYF. The CDR3 bases are TGTGCCAGCAGCTTAGTCCCTAGCGATACGCAGTATTTT.

This clonotype has a handful of counts. The J gene is TRBJ2-3, the V gene TRBV10-3; D call uncertain. The ends were cut back, 11 bases at V and 6 bases at J, with 6 bases in the middle. Germline CDR1 and CDR2: ENHRY and SYGVKD. The CDR3 is made up of 9 amino acids. The CDR3 loop is CAVGDTQYF. CDR3 nucleotide sequence: TGTGCCGTGGGTGATACGCAGTATTTT.

This clonotype has ten or more counts. The gene calls are TRBV27 and TRBJ2-3; 8 bases agree with TRBD1. The CDR3 sequence is 14 residues long. The junction had 8 bases not matched to a gene; V was cut back by 5 bases and J by 7 bases. Per the germline V gene, CDR1 is MNHEY and CDR2 is SMNVEV (reference sequence). CDR3 sequence (DNA): TGTGCCAGCAGTCCAGGACAGGGACAGAATACGCAGTATTTT. Translated, it gives CASSPGQGQNTQYF.

The chain is built from TRBV20-1 and TRBJ2-1; 12 nucleotides agree with TRBD2. Germline assignment: CDR1 DFQATT and CDR2 SNEGSKA (reference sequence). The length of the CDR3 is 13 residues. The CDR3 sequence is CSVWTSGTNEQFF. CDR3 coding DNA: TGCAGCGTGTGGACTAGCGGGACCAATGAGCAGTTCTTC.

This clonotype was observed many times. V is TRBV12-3 or TRBV12-4 and J is TRBJ1-3; 7 positions match TRBD1. V shed 6 bases and J 0 bases; nucleotides not matched to a gene: 8. This CDR3 region has 16 residues. DNA for the CDR3: TGTGCCAGCAGCGACAGGGAAAGGCGCTCTGGAAACACCATATATTTT. It is translated as CASSDRERRSGNTIYF.

This clonotype was seen ten or more times. The chain recombines TRBV2 with TRBJ2-3; D gene ambiguous. Per the germline V gene, CDR1 is SNHLY and CDR2 is FYNNEI. The CDR3 length is 14 residues. V shed 1 base and J shed 0 bases, with 5 bases lying between them. CDR3 in amino acids: CASSEGSSTDTQYF. The CDR3 DNA reads TGTGCCAGCAGTGAAGGCTCTAGCACAGATACGCAGTATTTT.

The chain uses TRBV19 and TRBJ2-1; 12 bases fit TRBD2. Trimming removed 5 bases from V and 9 bases from J; junction bases left unmatched: 8. The germline gives CDR1 LNHDA, CDR2 SQIVND (reference sequence). The CDR3 consists of 15 residues. CDR3 protein: CASSLAGGPFLEQFF. CDR3 DNA: TGTGCCAGTAGTCTAGCGGGGGGGCCATTTCTTGAGCAGTTCTTC.

At least ten counts were recorded for this clonotype. The chain couples TRBV7-2 to TRBJ2-1; 7 positions agree with TRBD2. The V segment lost 0 bases and the J segment 4 bases; nucleotides outside the gene matches: 3. The CDR3 consists of 15 residues. Germline V gene sequence: CDR1 SGHTA, CDR2 FQGNSA. CDR3 amino acids: CASSLASGAYNEQFF. DNA for the CDR3: TGTGCCAGCAGCTTAGCCAGCGGGGCATACAATGAGCAGTTCTTC.

This clonotype was observed a handful of times. The chain employs TRBV20-1 and TRBJ1-5, with TRBD1 matching 7 bases. Unmatched junction bases numbered 6, after V lost 5 bases and J lost 2 bases. The germline CDR1 and CDR2 sequences are DFQATT and SNEGSKA (reference sequence). The CDR3 length is 14 residues. Here the CDR3 reads CSAPPGGGNQPQHF. CDR3 coding DNA: TGCAGTGCTCCCCCAGGGGGTGGCAATCAGCCCCAGCATTTT.

The chain uses TRBV20-1 and TRBJ2-7, with a weak D call TRBD2 (6 bases). The CDR3 is 14 amino acids. The V gene lost 5 bases and the J gene lost 2 bases, with 16 bases spanning the gap. Germline V CDR1 and CDR2: DFQATT, SNEGSKA (reference sequence). The CDR3 DNA follows: TGCAGTGCTCGATCGGGACTCTTTACCTACGAGCAGTACTTC. This sequence encodes CSARSGLFTYEQYF.

This chain connects TRBV14 to TRBJ1-1; 7 nucleotides agree with TRBD1. V gave up 4 bases and J gave up 1 base; unmatched junction bases: 6. CDR1 SGHDN and CDR2 FVKESK come from the germline V gene. The CDR3 spans 15 residues. The CDR3 spells CASSREGAANTEAFF. CDR3 sequence (DNA): TGTGCCAGCAGCCGCGAGGGGGCGGCGAACACTGAAGCTTTCTTT.

This clonotype was recorded at least ten times. The chain joins TRBV18 to TRBJ1-5; the D gene is possibly TRBD1 (5 bases). V lost 4 bases and J 3 bases, leaving 10 bases between the germline ends. The CDR3 spans 14 residues. Germline V lookup: CDR1 KGHSH, CDR2 LQKENI. CDR3 protein: CASSQGLNNQPQHF. Written as DNA, the CDR3 is TGTGCCAGCTCACAGGGACTGAACAATCAGCCCCAGCATTTT.

This clonotype has a count of ten or more. The CDR3 region is CASSVEPGQGGETQYF. CDR3 bases: TGTGCCAGCAGCGTAGAGCCGGGACAGGGAGGAGAGACCCAGTACTTC. The V call is TRBV9, the J call TRBJ2-5; 9 positions match TRBD1. V shed 0 bases, J shed 4 bases, and the junction held 7 bases outside the gene matches. CDR3 length equals 16 residues. Germline V gives CDR1 SGDLS, CDR2 YYNGEE. The full variable domain, rest sourced from reference TRBV9 and TRBJ2-5, is DSGVTQTPKHLITATGQRVTLRCSPRSGDLSVYWYQQSLDQGLQFLIQYYNGEERAKGNILERFSAQQFPDLHSELNLSSLELGDSALYFCASSVEPGQGGETQYFGPGTRLLVL.

This clonotype has at least ten counts. CDR3 sequence: CASRQGPNTGELFF. Here the CDR3 DNA reads TGTGCCAGCAGACAGGGGCCGAACACCGGGGAGCTGTTTTTT. The chain links TRBV2 to TRBJ2-2; 7 bases align to TRBD1. The V segment lost 6 bases and the J segment 0 bases; nucleotides outside the gene matches: 1. Germline CDR1 is SNHLY and CDR2 is FYNNEI. This CDR3 has 14 residues.

This clonotype was seen at least ten times. The V gene is TRBV5-1, the J gene TRBJ2-1; D tentatively reads TRBD1 or TRBD2 (5 bases each). CDR3 length equals 12 residues. Per the germline V gene, CDR1 is SGHRS and CDR2 is YFSETQ. V shed 4 bases and J shed 12 bases, with 14 bases lying between them. CDR3 in DNA: TGCGCCAGCAGCCCCGGATCAGGGACGCAGTTCTTC. It encodes CASSPGSGTQFF.

This clonotype was observed a few times. CDR3 sequence: CASSIPGTSGSVKQYF. The DNA for the CDR3 is TGTGCCAGTAGTATCCCCGGGACTAGCGGGAGTGTAAAGCAGTACTTC. This chain uses TRBV19 with TRBJ2-7, with 14 nucleotides matching TRBD2. There are 16 residues in the CDR3. Germline values: CDR1 LNHDA, CDR2 SQIVND (reference sequence). Losses at the gene ends were 3 bases for V and 8 bases for J; bases not matched to a gene: 9. Filled out from reference TRBV19 and TRBJ2-7, the complete variable domain reads DGGITQSPKYLFRKEGQNVTLSCEQNLNHDAMYWYRQDPGQGLRLIYYSQIVNDFQKGDIAEGYSVSREKKESFPLTVTSAQKNPTAFYLCASSIPGTSGSVKQYFGPGTRLTVT.

This clonotype appeared many times. This sequence joins TRBV28 and TRBJ2-7; 11 bases agree with TRBD1. Germline-derived CDR1 and CDR2 are MDHEN and SYDVKM. This CDR3 has 15 residues. V lost 4 bases, J lost 4 bases, and 6 bases stayed unmatched. CDR3 in amino acids: CASSSRDRGFYEQYF. The CDR3 nucleotides are TGTGCCAGCAGTTCTCGGGACAGGGGGTTTTACGAGCAGTACTTC.

Remarks on this clonotype: A much larger clone is a single base away; this may be a read error. The chain employs TRBV27 and TRBJ2-7; 9 bases match TRBD1. Germline assignment: CDR1 MNHEY and CDR2 SMNVEV (reference sequence). This CDR3 has 13 amino acids. The CDR3 sequence is CAGRSGQGREQYF. The CDR3 DNA reads as TGTGCCGGCAGGTCGGGACAGGGTAGAGAGCAGTACTTC.

This clonotype was counted a few times. The J gene is TRBJ2-2, the V gene TRBV6-1; 11 positions agree with TRBD1. The CDR3 is 16 amino acids. From germline, CDR1 is MNHNS and CDR2 SASEGT. The V and J ends lost 6 bases and 3 bases, in that order; junction bases with no gene match: 6. The CDR3 coding sequence is TGTGCCAGCAGAGCCGGACAGGGGGCTGACACCGGGGAGCTGTTTTTT. Its protein product is CASRAGQGADTGELFF.

This clonotype was seen repeatedly, ten times or more. V gene TRBV11-2 combines with J gene TRBJ2-5; D tentatively fits TRBD1 or TRBD2 (5 bases each). This CDR3 spans 15 amino acids. The V end lost 4 bases, the J end lost 9 bases, and 21 bases lay between the germline ends. Germline values: CDR1 SGHAT, CDR2 FQNNGV. CDR3 loop: CASSSHRGRTRAQYF. CDR3 sequence (DNA): TGTGCCAGCAGCTCTCACCGGGGACGGACTCGGGCCCAGTACTTC.

The genes are TRBV18 and TRBJ1-3; TRBD1 might be the D (5 bases). Germline CDR1 and CDR2: KGHSH and LQKENI. CDR3 length: 17 amino acids. The V end lost 2 bases, the J end lost 3 bases, and 17 bases lay between the germline ends. DNA of the CDR3: TGTGCCAGCTCACCAAGGGGCCAGAGTCGGGTTGGAAACACCATATATTTT. Translated, it gives CASSPRGQSRVGNTIYF.

This clonotype was detected only a few times. The chain employs TRBV6-1 and TRBJ1-5; 8 bases align to TRBD1. V shed 6 bases and J 4 bases; nucleotides not matched to a gene: 5. CDR3 length: 14 amino acids. Germline-derived CDR1 and CDR2 are MNHNS and SASEGT. The CDR3 DNA follows: TGTGCCAGCAGCAGGACAGGGTTTAATCAGCCCCAGCATTTT. Translated, it gives CASSRTGFNQPQHF.

The genes are TRBV15 and TRBJ1-1, with a possible D match to TRBD1 (5 bases). Trimming pared 3 bases from V and 4 bases from J, leaving 15 bases between. This CDR3 has 15 residues. Germline V gene lookup returns CDR1 LNHNV and CDR2 YYDKDF (reference sequence). CDR3 DNA sequence: TGTGCCACCAGCAGGGGGGACCGGGTCGGCACTGAAGCTTTCTTT. Its translation is CATSRGDRVGTEAFF.